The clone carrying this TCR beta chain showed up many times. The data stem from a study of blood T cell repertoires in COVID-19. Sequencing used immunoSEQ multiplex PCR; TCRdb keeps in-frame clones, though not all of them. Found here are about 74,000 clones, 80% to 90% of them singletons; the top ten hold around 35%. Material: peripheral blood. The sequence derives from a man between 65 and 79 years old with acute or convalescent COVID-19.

This CDR3 is CSVAVARGRGGYGYTF. The CDR3 DNA is TGCAGCGTTGCGGTAGCTCGAGGGAGAGGGGGCTATGGCTACACCTTC. The rearrangement links TRBV29-1 to TRBJ1-2; the D gene is possibly TRBD1 (6 bases). In germline, CDR1 is SQVTM, CDR2 ANQGSEA. The ends were cut back, 4 bases at V and 4 bases at J, with 22 bases in the middle. The CDR3 runs to 16 residues.